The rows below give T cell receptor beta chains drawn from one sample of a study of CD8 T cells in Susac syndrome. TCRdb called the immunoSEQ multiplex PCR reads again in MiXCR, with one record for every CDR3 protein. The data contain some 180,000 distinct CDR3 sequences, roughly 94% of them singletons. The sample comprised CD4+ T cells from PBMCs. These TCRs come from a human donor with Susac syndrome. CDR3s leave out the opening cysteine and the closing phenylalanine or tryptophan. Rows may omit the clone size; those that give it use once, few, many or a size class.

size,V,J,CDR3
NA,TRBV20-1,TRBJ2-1,SASRTRTGLYNEQF
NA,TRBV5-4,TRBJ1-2,ASSTRTGGGYGYT
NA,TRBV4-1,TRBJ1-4,ASSQFGGLANEKLF
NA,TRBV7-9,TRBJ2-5,ASSLFGTSGQETQY
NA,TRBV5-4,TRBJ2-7,ASKDRVDSEQY
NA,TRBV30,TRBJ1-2,AWSDGTGDGYT
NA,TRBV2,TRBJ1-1,ASSNYGGNTEAF
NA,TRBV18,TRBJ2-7,ASSPGLAGLEQY
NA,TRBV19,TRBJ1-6,ASSIGRVGSPLH
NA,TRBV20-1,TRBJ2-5,SARGWDRWMGQETQY
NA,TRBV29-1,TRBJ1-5,SVVGQGWNQPQH
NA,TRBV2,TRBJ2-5,ASSEEEGETQY
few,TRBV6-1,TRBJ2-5,ASSPRDSSARGNQY
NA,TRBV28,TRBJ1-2,ASSTTGQYQDYGYT
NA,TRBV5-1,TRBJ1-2,ASSPRTGGANPYGYT
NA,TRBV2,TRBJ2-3,ASLGGKTDTQY
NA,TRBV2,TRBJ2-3,ASSEGMSTDTQY
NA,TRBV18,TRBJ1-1,ASSPSGTTEAF
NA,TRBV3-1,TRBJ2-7,ASEDRGGYEQY
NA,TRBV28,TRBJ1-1,ASSLLGPNTEAF
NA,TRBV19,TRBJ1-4,ASRIGTGATNEKLF
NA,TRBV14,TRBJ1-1,ASSQVMGTEAF
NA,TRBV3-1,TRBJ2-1,ASSQVIGGNEQF
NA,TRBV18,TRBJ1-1,ASSPENMNTEAF
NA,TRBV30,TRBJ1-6,AWSVMDDRADSPLH
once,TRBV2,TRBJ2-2,ASSRQGEGTGELF
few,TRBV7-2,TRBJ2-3,ASSLVRSTDTQY
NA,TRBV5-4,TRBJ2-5,ASRMRGLAEGGETQY
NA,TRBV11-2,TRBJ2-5,ASSPAGVVSETQY
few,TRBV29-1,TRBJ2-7,SALAGGRGYEQY
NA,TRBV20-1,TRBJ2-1,SARVTQGNEQF
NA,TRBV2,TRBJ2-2,ASRALAGAANTGELF
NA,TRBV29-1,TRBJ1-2,SVGGQDYGYT
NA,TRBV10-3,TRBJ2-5,AISGTSEETQY
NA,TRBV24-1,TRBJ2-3,ATSERDYRLGDTQY
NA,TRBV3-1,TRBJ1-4,ASSWGRQGAGEKLF
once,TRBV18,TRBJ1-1,ASSPPSPNTEAF
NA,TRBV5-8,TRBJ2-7,ASSFGTPPVDEQY
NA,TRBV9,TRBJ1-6,ASSRAANSPLH
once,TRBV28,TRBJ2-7,ASSAPGVAYEQY
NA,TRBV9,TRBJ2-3,ASSVQGRTDTQY
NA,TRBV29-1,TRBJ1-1,SVQGLGGTEAF
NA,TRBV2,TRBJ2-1,ASSLSGTTEQF
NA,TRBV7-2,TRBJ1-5,ASSFGVVSNQPQH
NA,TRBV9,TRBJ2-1,ASSGQGAGVDEQF
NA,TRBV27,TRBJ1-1,ASSDRALRNTEAF
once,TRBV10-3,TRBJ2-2,AISEDWDIGELF
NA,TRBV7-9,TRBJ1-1,ASSYDRGLNTEAF
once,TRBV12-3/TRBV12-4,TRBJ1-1,ASTPLRTNTEAF
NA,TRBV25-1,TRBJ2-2,ASSEQGNTGELF
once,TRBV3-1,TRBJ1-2,ASSQGRSDGYGYT
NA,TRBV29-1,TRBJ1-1,SGRHPNTEAF
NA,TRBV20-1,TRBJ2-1,SAALSSYNEQF
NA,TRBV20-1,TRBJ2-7,SAHGQGFGYEQY
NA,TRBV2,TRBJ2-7,ASSFELAPTYEQY
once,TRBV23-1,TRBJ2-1,ASSPLPGECEQF
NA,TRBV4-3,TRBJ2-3,ASSPGGLITDTQY
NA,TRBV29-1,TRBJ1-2,SVDQGPTYGYT
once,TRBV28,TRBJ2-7,ASSFLAGVTYEQY
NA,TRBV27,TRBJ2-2,ASSPRRLIPVTGELF